These T cell receptor beta chains were read from a single sample in a study of monozygotic twins with inflammatory bowel disease. TCRdb re-analyzed the 5' RACE reads; it lists each CDR3 protein once, without DNA. The listing records 90,000 to 110,000 distinct CDR3 sequences. The specimen sequenced was blood. All receptors derive from a human donor with ulcerative colitis or Crohn's disease, or a healthy co-twin of an affected twin (not recorded which). Both conserved end residues are part of each CDR3.

j_call v_call cdr3_aa
TRBJ2-3 TRBV11-2 CASSLVTSGGGDTQYF
TRBJ2-7 TRBV20-1 CSARGPGSGNSYEQYF
TRBJ2-3 TRBV7-6 CASSQITSGSTDTQYF
TRBJ2-3 TRBV19 CASSPRTGFTDTQYF
TRBJ2-3 TRBV7-3 CASSLMGTPGADTQYF
TRBJ1-5 TRBV6-5 CASSYPDRAINQPQHF
TRBJ2-7 TRBV15 CATSRVGLGEQYF
TRBJ2-1 TRBV24-1 CATSDSSADRGNEQFF
TRBJ1-1 TRBV5-4 CASSLMTGTGGLNTEAFF
TRBJ2-3 TRBV10-3 CAISGTGTTDTQYF
TRBJ1-1 TRBV20-1 CSAIQGTGRTEAFF
TRBJ2-5 TRBV6-5 CASSRYRDRAGETQYF
TRBJ2-7 TRBV24-1 CATSDRQGPSYEQYF
TRBJ2-1 TRBV18 CASSPNSYNEQFF
TRBJ2-7 TRBV20-1 CSARRPRSGGSSYEQYF
TRBJ2-1 TRBV7-2 CASSLAWSSYNEQFF
TRBJ2-1 TRBV6-2/TRBV6-3 CASSYLYNEQFF
TRBJ2-3 TRBV12-3/TRBV12-4 CASSLRGGGTDTQYF
TRBJ2-7 TRBV7-2 CASSPSVGISYEQYF
TRBJ2-7 TRBV9 CASSSDRGNYEQYF
TRBJ2-1 TRBV3-1 CASSETFPARQGKDKRSYNEQFF
TRBJ2-7 TRBV5-4 CASSNRLAGGIEQYF
TRBJ2-1 TRBV29-1 CSVEIAGGGNEQFF
TRBJ2-1 TRBV12-3/TRBV12-4 CASSLDVGGANEQFF
TRBJ2-7 TRBV27 CASSGQGAYEQYF
TRBJ2-3 TRBV20-1 CSAERGADTQYF
TRBJ2-1 TRBV12-3/TRBV12-4 CASSLGGTGYNEQFF
TRBJ1-1 TRBV10-3 CAIRESTVVEAFF
TRBJ2-4 TRBV7-2 CASSSGTSFFKNIQYF
TRBJ2-1 TRBV5-6 CASSRPEPWNEQFF
TRBJ1-4 TRBV6-5 CASSSRDRGVEKLFF
TRBJ1-4 TRBV12-3/TRBV12-4 CASSSMFTNEKLFF
TRBJ1-2 TRBV7-9 CASSTAGSLLPLTGYTF
TRBJ1-5 TRBV4-2 CASSQDGGTFGQPQHF
TRBJ2-3 TRBV4-2 CASSQVHGGTSATDTQYF
TRBJ1-6 TRBV12-3/TRBV12-4 CASSLRQGDSPLHF